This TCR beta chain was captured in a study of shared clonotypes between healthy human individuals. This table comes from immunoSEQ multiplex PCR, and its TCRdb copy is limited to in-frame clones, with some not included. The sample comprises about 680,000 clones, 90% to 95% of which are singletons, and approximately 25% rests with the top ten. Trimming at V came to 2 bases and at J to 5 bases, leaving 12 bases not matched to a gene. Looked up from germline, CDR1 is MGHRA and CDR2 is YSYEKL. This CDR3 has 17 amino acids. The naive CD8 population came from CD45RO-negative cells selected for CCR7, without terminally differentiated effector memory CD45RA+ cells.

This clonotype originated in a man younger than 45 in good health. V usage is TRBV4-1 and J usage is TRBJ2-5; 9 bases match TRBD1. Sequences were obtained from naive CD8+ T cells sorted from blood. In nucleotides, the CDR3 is TGCGCCAGCAGCCAATGGACTCCGGGACAGGGTGGGGAGACCCAGTACTTC. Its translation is CASSQWTPGQGGETQYF.